This T cell receptor (beta chain) was sequenced for a study of blood T cell repertoires in COVID-19. Overall study context: Samples came from the United States, Italy and Spain, spanning acute and convalescent COVID-19. PBMCs, B-cell-depleted T cells, or T cells were the source of the cDNA or gDNA that made up the material.

Per the study methods: Amplification of reference gene primers was used by the study to estimate nucleated cell counts. Profiled with immunoSEQ multiplex PCR; TCRdb holds only in-frame clones, not every one. The V and J calls and the clone size are those of that table, but D and trimming were determined from the DNA. The data hold 35,000 to 50,000 clones, with roughly 80% observed a single time. This CDR3 region has 19 residues. V was trimmed by 0 bases and J by 2 bases, leaving 22 bases between them. Germline V lookup: CDR1 SEHNR, CDR2 FQNEAQ (reference sequence). What was sequenced was peripheral blood. The rearrangement links TRBV7-9 to TRBJ2-5; D might be TRBD1 (6 bases). This clonotype originated in a man in his fifties or sixties in a cohort sampled during active COVID-19. CDR3 DNA: TGTGCCAGCAGCTTAGCGCGGGTTAGCAGGGGTGATCTACAAGAGACCCAGTACTTC. It specifies CASSLARVSRGDLQETQYF. Combining the CDR3 with reference TRBV7-9 and TRBJ2-5 gives the whole variable domain DTGVSQNPRHKITKRGQNVTFRCDPISEHNRLYWYRQTLGQGPEFLTYFQNEAQLEKSRLLSDRFSAERPKGSFSTLEIQRTEQGDSAMYLCASSLARVSRGDLQETQYFGPGTRLLVL.